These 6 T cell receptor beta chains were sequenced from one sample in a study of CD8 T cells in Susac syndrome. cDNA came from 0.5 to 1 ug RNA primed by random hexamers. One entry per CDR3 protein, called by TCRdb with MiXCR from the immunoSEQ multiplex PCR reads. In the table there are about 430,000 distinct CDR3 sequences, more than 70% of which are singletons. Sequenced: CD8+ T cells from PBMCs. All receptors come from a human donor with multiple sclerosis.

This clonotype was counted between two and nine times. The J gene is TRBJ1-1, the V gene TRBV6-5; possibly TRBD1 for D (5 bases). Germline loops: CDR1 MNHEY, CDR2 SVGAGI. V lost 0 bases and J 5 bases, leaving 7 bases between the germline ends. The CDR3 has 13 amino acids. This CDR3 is CASSYSRGTEAFF. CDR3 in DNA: TGTGCCAGCAGTTACTCTAGGGGAACTGAAGCTTTCTTT.

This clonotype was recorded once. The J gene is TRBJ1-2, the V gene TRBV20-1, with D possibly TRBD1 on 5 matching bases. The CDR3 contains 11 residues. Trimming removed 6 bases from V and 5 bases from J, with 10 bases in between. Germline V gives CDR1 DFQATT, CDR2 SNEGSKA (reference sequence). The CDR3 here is CSAKTVYGYTF. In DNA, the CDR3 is TGCAGTGCCAAGACAGTGTATGGCTACACCTTC.

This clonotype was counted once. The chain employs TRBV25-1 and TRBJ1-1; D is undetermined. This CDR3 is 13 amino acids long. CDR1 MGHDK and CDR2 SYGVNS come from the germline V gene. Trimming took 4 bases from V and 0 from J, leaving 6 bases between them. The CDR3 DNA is TGTGCCAGCAGTGGTCAGGTGAACACTGAAGCTTTCTTT. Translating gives CASSGQVNTEAFF.

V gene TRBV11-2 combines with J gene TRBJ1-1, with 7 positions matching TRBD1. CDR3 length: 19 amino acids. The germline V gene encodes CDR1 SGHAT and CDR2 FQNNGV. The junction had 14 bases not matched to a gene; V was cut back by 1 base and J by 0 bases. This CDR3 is CASSLAPLGQALMNTEAFF. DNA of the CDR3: TGTGCCAGCAGCTTAGCTCCCCTTGGACAGGCACTTATGAACACTGAAGCTTTCTTT.

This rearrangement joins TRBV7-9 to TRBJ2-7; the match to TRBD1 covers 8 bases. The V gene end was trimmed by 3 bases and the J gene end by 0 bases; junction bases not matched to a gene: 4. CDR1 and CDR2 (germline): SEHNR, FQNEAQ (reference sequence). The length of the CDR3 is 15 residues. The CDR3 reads CASSLGQANSYEQYF. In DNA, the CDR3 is TGTGCCAGCAGCTTGGGACAGGCGAACTCCTACGAGCAGTACTTC.

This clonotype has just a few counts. CDR3 amino acids: CASSHRGTGELFF. The DNA of the CDR3 is TGTGCCAGCAGCCACAGGGGCACCGGGGAGCTGTTTTTT. The chain carries TRBV6-1 and TRBJ2-2; TRBD1 agrees at 7 bases. Germline CDR1 reads MNHNS; CDR2 reads SASEGT. J was trimmed by 4 bases and V by 6 bases; bases with no gene match: 2. The CDR3 is 13 amino acids.